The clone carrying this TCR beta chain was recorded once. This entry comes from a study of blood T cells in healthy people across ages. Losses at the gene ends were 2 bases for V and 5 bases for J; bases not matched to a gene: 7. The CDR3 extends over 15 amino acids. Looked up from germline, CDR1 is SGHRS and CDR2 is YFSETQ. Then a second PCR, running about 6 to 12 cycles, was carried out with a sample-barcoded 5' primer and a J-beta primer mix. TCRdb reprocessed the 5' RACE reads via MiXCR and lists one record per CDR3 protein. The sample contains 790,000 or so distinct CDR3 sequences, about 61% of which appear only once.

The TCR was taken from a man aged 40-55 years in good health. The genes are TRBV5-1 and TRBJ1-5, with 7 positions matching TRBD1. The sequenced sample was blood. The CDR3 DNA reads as TGCGCCAGCAGCTTCGCCCCCCAGGGGGATCAGCCCCAGCATTTT. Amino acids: CASSFAPQGDQPQHF.